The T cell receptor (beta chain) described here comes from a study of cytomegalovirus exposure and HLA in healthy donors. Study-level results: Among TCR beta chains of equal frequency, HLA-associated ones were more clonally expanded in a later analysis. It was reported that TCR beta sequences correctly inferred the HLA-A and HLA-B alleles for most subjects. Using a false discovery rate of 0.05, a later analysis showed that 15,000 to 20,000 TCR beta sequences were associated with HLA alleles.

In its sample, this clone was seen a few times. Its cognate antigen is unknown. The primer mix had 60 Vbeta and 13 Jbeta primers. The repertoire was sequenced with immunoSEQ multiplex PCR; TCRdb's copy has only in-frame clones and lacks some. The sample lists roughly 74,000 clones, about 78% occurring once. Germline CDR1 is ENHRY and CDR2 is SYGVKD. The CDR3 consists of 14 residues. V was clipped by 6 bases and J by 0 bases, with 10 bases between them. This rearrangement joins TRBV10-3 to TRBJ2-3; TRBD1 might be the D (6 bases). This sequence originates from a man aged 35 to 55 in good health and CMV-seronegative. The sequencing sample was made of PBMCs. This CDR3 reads CAIRGAFSTDTQYF. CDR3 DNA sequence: TGTGCCATCAGGGGGGCGTTCAGCACAGATACGCAGTATTTT.